The 11 T cell receptor beta chains reported below all come from one sample, sequenced in a study of preoperative IRX-2 immunotherapy in early breast cancer. TCRdb keeps only in-frame clones here, not all; method: immunoSEQ multiplex PCR. Here the sample spans 30,000 to 35,000 clones, roughly 96% being singletons. Treatment denoted: preoperative locoregional IRX-2 cytokine immunotherapy. The sample was gathered from a patient treated with IRX-2 immunotherapy. The receptors come from a human donor with breast cancer.

V usage is TRBV27 and J usage is TRBJ2-7, with TRBD1 identical over 8 bases. The CDR3 sequence is 14 residues long. The V gene's germline CDR1 is MNHEY and CDR2 SMNVEV (reference sequence). The trim removed 4 bases at V and 3 bases at J, leaving 5 bases unmatched. The CDR3 sequence is CASSYVQGVYEQYF. CDR3 nucleotide sequence: TGTGCCAGCAGTTACGTACAGGGGGTCTACGAGCAGTACTTC.

The CDR3, as DNA: TGTGCCAGTCATACTCGTCGGGGGGGGGTAAACACTGAAGCTTTCTTT. This encodes CASHTRRGGVNTEAFF. This sequence joins TRBV19 and TRBJ1-1; D is possibly TRBD1 (5 bases). Looked up from germline, CDR1 is LNHDA and CDR2 is SQIVND (reference sequence). V was pared by 8 bases and J by 2 bases, with 21 bases between. There are 16 residues in the CDR3. Full variable domain (outside the CDR3, taken from reference TRBV19 and TRBJ1-1): DGGITQSPKYLFRKEGQNVTLSCEQNLNHDAMYWYRQDPGQGLRLIYYSQIVNDFQKGDIAEGYSVSREKKESFPLTVTSAQKNPTAFYLCASHTRRGGVNTEAFFGQGTRLTVV.

The rearrangement joins TRBV5-1 to TRBJ1-2; 8 positions match TRBD1. The CDR3 sequence is 15 residues long. Germline V CDR1 and CDR2: SGHRS, YFSETQ. V was pared by 2 bases and J by 4 bases, with 7 bases of the junction left unmatched. CDR3 residues: CASSFLPDRGYGYTF. CDR3 nucleotides: TGCGCCAGCAGCTTCCTCCCCGACAGGGGCTATGGCTACACCTTC.

J is TRBJ1-5 and V is TRBV6-1; 7 bases align to TRBD1. The CDR3 sequence is 15 residues long. The germline V gene has CDR1 MNHNS and CDR2 SASEGT. The junction had 11 bases not matched to a gene; V was cut back by 6 bases and J by 6 bases. The CDR3 sequence: CASRGRDSGSQPQHF. CDR3 nucleotides: TGTGCCAGCAGGGGCCGGGACAGCGGGTCTCAGCCCCAGCATTTT.

The rearrangement uses TRBV5-1 and TRBJ1-1; D unclear. This CDR3 region has 12 residues. Per the germline V gene, CDR1 is SGHRS and CDR2 is YFSETQ. V was cut by 0 bases and J by 5 bases, with 5 bases left in between. DNA of the CDR3: TGCGCCAGCAGCTTGGGGAGTACTGAAGCTTTCTTT. Translating gives CASSLGSTEAFF.

This clone occurred a few times. The genes are TRBV4-1 and TRBJ1-5, with D unclear. The CDR3 runs to 16 residues. Germline CDR1 reads MGHRA; CDR2 reads YSYEKL. V was trimmed by 3 bases and J by 1 base, leaving 13 bases between them. CDR3 DNA sequence: TGCGCCAGCAGCCATCTAGGGAAAGGGAGCAATCAGCCCCAGCATTTT. Its protein product is CASSHLGKGSNQPQHF.

The genes are TRBV2 and TRBJ2-4; a weak D match, TRBD2 (5 bases). Germline CDR1 reads SNHLY; CDR2 reads FYNNEI. The CDR3 runs to 14 residues. Trimming shortened V by 7 bases and J by 5 bases, and 15 bases separated the two germline ends. DNA for the CDR3: TGTGCCAGCAAGAGAGACTATATCGAAAACATTCAGTACTTC. Its protein product is CASKRDYIENIQYF.

CDR3 DNA: TGTGCCAGCAGCGCCGGGACTAGCCGGTGGAATGAGCAGTTCTTC. Amino acid sequence: CASSAGTSRWNEQFF. The rearrangement links TRBV2 to TRBJ2-1; 9 bases agree with TRBD2. Germline V gene data show CDR1 as SNHLY and CDR2 as FYNNEI. The CDR3 is 15 amino acids. J gave up 7 bases and V 6 bases, and 10 bases lay outside the gene matches.

The CDR3 loop reads CASSPALAGAYNEQFF. The CDR3 nucleotides are TGCGCCAGCAGCCCAGCTCTAGCGGGAGCCTACAATGAGCAGTTCTTC. V is TRBV5-1 and J is TRBJ2-1, with 10 nucleotides matching TRBD2. CDR3 length: 16 residues. J lost 2 bases, V lost 4 bases, and 6 bases had no gene match. Per the germline V gene, CDR1 is SGHRS and CDR2 is YFSETQ.

This clone has just one count. This rearrangement joins TRBV6-6 to TRBJ1-1, with D perhaps matching TRBD1 (6 bases). Germline CDR1 MNHNY, CDR2 SVGAGI (reference sequence). With 6 bases removed from V and 0 bases from J, the gap between germline ends came to 11 bases. This CDR3 region has 14 residues. CDR3 in DNA: TGTGCCAGCAGCTGGACAGCCATGAACACTGAAGCTTTCTTT. Amino acid sequence: CASSWTAMNTEAFF.

The chain employs TRBV7-2 and TRBJ1-2; 7 bases align to TRBD1. CDR3 size: 16 residues. CDR1 and CDR2 from the germline V gene are SGHTA and FQGNSA. V gave up 1 base and J gave up 0 bases; unmatched junction bases: 5. The CDR3 is CASSLDNRGTNYGYTF. The CDR3 DNA reads TGTGCCAGCAGCTTAGATAACAGGGGCACTAACTATGGCTACACCTTC. The full variable domain, in which reference TRBV7-2 and TRBJ1-2 provide the parts outside the CDR3, is GAGVSQSPSNKVTEKGKDVELRCDPISGHTALYWYRQSLGQGLEFLIYFQGNSAPDKSGLPSDRFSAERTGGSVSTLTIQRTQQEDSAVYLCASSLDNRGTNYGYTFGSGTRLTVV.